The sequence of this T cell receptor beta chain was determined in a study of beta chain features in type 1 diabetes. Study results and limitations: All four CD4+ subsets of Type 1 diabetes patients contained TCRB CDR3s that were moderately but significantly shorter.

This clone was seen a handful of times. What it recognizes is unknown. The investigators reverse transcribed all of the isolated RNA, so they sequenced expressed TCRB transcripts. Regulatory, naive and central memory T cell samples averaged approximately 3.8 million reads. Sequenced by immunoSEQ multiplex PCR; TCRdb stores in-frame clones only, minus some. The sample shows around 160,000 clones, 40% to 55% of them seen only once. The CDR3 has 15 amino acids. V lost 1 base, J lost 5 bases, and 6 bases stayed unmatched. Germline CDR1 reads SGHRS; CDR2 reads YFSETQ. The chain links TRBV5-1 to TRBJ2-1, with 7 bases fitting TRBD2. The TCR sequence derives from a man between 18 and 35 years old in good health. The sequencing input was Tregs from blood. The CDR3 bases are TGCGCCAGCAGCTTGAACGGGGGGACCCACAATGAGCAGTTCTTC. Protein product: CASSLNGGTHNEQFF.